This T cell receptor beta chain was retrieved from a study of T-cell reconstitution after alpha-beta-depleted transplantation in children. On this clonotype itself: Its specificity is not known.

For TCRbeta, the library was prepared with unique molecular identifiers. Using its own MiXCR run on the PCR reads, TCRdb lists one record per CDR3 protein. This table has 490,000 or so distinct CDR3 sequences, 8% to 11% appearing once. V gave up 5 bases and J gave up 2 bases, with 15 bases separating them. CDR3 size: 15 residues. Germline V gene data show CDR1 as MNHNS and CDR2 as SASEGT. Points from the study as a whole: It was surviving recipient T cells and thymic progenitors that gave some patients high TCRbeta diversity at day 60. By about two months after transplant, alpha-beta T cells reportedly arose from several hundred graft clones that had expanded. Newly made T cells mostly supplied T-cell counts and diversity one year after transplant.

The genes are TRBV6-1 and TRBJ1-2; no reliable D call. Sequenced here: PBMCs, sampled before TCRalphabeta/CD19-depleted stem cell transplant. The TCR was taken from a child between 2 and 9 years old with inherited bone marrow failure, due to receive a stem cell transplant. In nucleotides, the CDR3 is TGTGCCAGCAGTAGATCCTCCGGAGAAAACTATGGCTACACCTTC. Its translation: CASSRSSGENYGYTF.